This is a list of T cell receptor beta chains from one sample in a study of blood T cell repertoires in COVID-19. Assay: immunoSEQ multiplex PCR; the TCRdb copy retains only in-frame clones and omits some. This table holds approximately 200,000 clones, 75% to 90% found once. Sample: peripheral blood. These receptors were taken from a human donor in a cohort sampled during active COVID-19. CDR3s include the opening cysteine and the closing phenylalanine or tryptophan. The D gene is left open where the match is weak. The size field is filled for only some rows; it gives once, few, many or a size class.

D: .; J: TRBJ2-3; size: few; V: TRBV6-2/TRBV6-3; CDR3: CASSHLTSSTDTQYF; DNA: TGTGCCAGCAGTCACCTGACTAGTAGCACAGATACGCAGTATTTT
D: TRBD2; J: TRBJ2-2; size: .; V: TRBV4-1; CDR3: CASSQDLSGRSGELFF; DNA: TGCGCCAGCAGCCAAGATTTGAGCGGGAGGTCCGGGGAGCTGTTTTTT
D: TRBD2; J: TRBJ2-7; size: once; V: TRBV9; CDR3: CASSVASGPPYEQYF; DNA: TGTGCCAGCAGCGTAGCTAGCGGACCGCCTTACGAGCAGTACTTC
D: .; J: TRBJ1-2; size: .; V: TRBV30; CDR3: CAWRVTEAGYTF; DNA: TGTGCCTGGAGGGTGACAGAGGCGGGCTACACCTTC
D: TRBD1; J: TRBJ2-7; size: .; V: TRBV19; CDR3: CASRPKTGVFSEQYF; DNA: TGTGCCAGTAGACCCAAGACAGGGGTGTTTTCCGAGCAGTACTTC
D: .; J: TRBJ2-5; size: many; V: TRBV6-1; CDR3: CASSEGPGEETQYF; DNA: TGTGCCAGCAGTGAAGGTCCGGGGGAAGAGACCCAGTACTTC
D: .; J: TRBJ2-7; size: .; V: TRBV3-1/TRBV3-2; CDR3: CASSYYRASYEQYF; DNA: TGTGCCAGCAGCTACTACAGGGCCTCCTACGAGCAGTACTTC
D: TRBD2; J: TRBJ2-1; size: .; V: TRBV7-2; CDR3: CASSLAGKTSGSGNEQFF; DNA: TGTGCCAGCAGCTTAGCAGGGAAGACTAGCGGGAGCGGTAATGAGCAGTTCTTC
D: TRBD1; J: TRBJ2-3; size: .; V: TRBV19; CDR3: CASSIVRTLGTGLQYF; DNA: TGTGCCAGTAGTATAGTTAGGACGCTAGGGACAGGGCTGCAGTATTTT
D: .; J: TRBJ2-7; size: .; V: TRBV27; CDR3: CASSSNSLAPTGEQYF; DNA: TGTGCCAGCAGTTCAAACTCCCTAGCGCCAACGGGGGAGCAGTACTTC
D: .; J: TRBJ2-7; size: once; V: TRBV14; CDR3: CASSQEGDRLSYEQYF; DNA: TGTGCCAGCAGCCAAGAAGGAGACAGGTTATCCTACGAGCAGTACTTC
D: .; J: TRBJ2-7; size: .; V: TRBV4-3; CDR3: CASSQESSGSYEQYF; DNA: TGCGCCAGCAGCCAAGAGTCCAGTGGCTCCTACGAGCAGTACTTC
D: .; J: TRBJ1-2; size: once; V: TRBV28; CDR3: CASSFRGYGYTF; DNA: TGTGCCAGCAGTTTTCGAGGGTATGGCTACACCTTC
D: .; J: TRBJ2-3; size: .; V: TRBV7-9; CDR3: CASIPQGGVGDTQYF; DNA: TGTGCCAGCATTCCACAGGGTGGGGTTGGAGATACGCAGTATTTT
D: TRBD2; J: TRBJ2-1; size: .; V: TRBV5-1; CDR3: CASSEGLAGVNEQFF; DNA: TGCGCCAGCAGCGAGGGACTAGCGGGAGTAAATGAGCAGTTCTTC
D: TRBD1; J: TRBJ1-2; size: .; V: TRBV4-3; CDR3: CASSQDYFGTGGGGYGYTF; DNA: TGCGCCAGCAGCCAAGATTACTTCGGGACAGGGGGCGGTGGCTATGGCTACACCTTC
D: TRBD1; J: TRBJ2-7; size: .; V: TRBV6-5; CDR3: CATQTRDRGHEQYF; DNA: TGTGCCACCCAAACCCGGGACAGGGGCCACGAGCAGTACTTC
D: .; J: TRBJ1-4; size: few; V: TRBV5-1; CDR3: CASSSLTGNNEKLFF; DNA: TGCGCCAGCAGCTCGCTAACAGGGAATAATGAAAAACTGTTTTTT
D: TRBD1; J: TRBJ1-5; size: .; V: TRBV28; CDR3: CASSLIGRGIQPQHF; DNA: TGTGCCAGCAGTTTAATTGGCAGGGGGATTCAGCCCCAGCATTTT
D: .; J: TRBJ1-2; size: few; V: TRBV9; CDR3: CASSVAPSGDGYTF; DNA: TGTGCCAGCAGCGTAGCCCCCTCCGGGGATGGCTACACCTTC
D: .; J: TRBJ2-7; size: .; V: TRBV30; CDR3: CAWSVGFGGEQYF; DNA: TGTGCCTGGAGTGTAGGCTTCGGAGGAGAGCAGTACTTC
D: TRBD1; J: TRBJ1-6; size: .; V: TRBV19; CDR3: CASSPGQGTPLHF; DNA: TGTGCCAGTAGTCCGGGACAGGGAACACCCCTCCACTTT
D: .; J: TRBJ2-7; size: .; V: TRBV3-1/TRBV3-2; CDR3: CASSVDGTYEQYF; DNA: TGTGCCAGCAGCGTGGACGGGACCTACGAGCAGTACTTC
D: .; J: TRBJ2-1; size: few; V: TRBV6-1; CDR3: CASSEEQGGGNEQFF; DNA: TGTGCCAGCAGTGAAGAGCAGGGAGGAGGCAATGAGCAGTTCTTC
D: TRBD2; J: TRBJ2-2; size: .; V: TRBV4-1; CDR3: CASSQERAGGAPNTGELFF; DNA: TGCGCCAGCAGCCAAGAAAGGGCGGGAGGCGCCCCGAACACCGGGGAGCTGTTTTTT
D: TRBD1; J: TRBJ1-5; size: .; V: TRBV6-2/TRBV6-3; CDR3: CASSYPLGQGDQPQHF; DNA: TGTGCCAGCAGTTACCCCCTTGGACAGGGGGATCAGCCCCAGCATTTT
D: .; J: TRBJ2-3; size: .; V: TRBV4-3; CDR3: CASSQRAADTQYF; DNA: TGCGCCAGCAGCCAACGAGCGGCAGATACGCAGTATTTT
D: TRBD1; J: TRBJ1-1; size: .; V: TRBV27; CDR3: CASSRQGMTEAFF; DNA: TGTGCCAGCAGTCGACAGGGGATGACTGAAGCTTTCTTT
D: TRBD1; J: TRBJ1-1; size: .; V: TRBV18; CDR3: CASSLDRAGAEAFF; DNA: TGTGCCAGCTCGCTGGACAGGGCGGGGGCTGAAGCTTTCTTT
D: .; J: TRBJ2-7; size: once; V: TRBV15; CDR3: CATSRDTRQGSYF; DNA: TGTGCCACCAGCAGAGATACCCGCCAGGGGTCTTACTTC
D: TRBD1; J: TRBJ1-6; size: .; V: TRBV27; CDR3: CASSLSPGQGLYNSPLHF; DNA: TGTGCCAGCAGTTTATCGCCGGGACAGGGGCTATATAATTCACCCCTCCACTTT